This entry is about one T cell receptor beta chain. Its cognate antigen is unknown. V shed 4 bases and J shed 2 bases, with 14 bases lying between them. CDR1 MGHRA and CDR2 YSYEKL come from the germline V gene. CDR3 length: 15 residues. With 10 days of culture completed, CD4+ T cells were isolated. Each participant received a vaccine that was either BNT162b2 or mRNA-1273, given as two doses. This specimen belongs to a study of vaccination effects on CD4 cells after COVID-19. This table comes from immunoSEQ multiplex PCR, and its TCRdb copy is limited to in-frame clones, with some not included. The table shows just under 75,000 clones, with around 70% occurring only once.

This sequence joins TRBV4-1 and TRBJ1-2, with D tentatively TRBD1 (5 bases). This clonotype was sampled from a human donor who received a COVID-19 vaccine. The specimen comprised CD4+ T cells from PBMCs cultured without peptide, sampled after COVID-19 vaccination. The CDR3 protein is CASSRSGGENYGYTF. The CDR3 nucleotides read TGCGCCAGCAGCCGTTCCGGGGGAGAGAACTATGGCTACACCTTC.